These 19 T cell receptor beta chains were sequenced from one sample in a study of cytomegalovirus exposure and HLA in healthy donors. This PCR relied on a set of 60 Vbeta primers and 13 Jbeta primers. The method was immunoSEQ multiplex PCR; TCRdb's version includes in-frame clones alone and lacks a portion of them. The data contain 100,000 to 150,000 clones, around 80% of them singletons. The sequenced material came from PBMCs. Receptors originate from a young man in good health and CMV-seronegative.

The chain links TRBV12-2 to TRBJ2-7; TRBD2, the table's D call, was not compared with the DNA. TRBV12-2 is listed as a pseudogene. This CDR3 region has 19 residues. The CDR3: CASREASLFRGARTYEQYF. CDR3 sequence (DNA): TGTGCAAGTCGCGAGGCTAGCCTTTTCCGGGGGGCCCGGACCTACGAGCAGTACTTC.

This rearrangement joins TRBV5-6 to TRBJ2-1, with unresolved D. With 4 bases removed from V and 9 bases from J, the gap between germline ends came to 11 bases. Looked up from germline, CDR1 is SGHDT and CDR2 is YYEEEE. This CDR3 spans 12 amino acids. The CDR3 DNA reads TGTGCCAGCAGCCCGGGTAATCTTGAGCAGTTCTTC. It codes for CASSPGNLEQFF.

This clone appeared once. Here the CDR3 DNA reads TGTGCCAGCAGCTTAGCTCCCGGGACAGGGAACGAGCAGTACTTC. Translating it yields CASSLAPGTGNEQYF. The gene calls are TRBV7-2 and TRBJ2-7; 9 bases agree with TRBD1. The junction had 5 bases not matched to a gene; V was cut back by 0 bases and J by 5 bases. CDR1 is SGHTA and CDR2 is FQGNSA in the germline V gene. This CDR3 comprises 15 residues.

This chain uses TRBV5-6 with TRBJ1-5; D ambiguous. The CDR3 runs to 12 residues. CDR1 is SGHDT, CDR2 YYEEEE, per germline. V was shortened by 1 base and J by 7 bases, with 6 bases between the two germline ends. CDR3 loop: CASSLRRQPQHF. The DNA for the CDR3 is TGTGCCAGCAGCTTGAGGAGACAGCCCCAGCATTTT.

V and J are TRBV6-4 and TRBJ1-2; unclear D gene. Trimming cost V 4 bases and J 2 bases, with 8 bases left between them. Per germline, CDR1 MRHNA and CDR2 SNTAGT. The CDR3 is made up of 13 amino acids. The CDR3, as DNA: TGTGCCAGCAGTGTTGGGCAAAACTATGGCTACACCTTC. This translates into CASSVGQNYGYTF.

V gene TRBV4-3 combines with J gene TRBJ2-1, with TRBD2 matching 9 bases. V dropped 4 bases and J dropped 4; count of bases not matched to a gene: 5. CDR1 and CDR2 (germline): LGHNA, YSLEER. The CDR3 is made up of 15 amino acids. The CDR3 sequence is CASSRAGGGYNEQFF. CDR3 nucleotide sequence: TGCGCCAGCAGCCGCGCGGGGGGGGGTTACAATGAGCAGTTCTTC.

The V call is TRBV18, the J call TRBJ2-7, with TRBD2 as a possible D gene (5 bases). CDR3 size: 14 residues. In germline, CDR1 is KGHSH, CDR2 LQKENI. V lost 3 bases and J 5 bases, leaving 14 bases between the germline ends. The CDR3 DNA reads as TGTGCCAGCTCACCCCTGGGGTACGGGGACGAGCAGTACTTC. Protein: CASSPLGYGDEQYF.

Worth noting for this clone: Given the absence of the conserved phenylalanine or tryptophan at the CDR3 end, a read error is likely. CDR3 bases: TGTGCCAGCAGCTTATTTACAGGGAATAATTCACCCCTCCACCTT. This sequence encodes CASSLFTGNNSPLHL. V and J are TRBV7-2 and TRBJ1-6, with D perhaps TRBD1 (6 bases). The CDR3 runs 15 residues. The V end was cut by 2 bases, the J end by 5 bases, with 10 bases between. Per germline, CDR1 SGHTA and CDR2 FQGNSA.

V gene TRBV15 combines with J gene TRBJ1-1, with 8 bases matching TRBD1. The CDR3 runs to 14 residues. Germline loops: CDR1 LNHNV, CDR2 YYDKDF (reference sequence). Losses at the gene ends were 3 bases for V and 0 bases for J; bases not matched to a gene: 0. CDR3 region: CATSRDRVNTEAFF. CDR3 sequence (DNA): TGTGCCACCAGCAGGGACAGGGTGAACACTGAAGCTTTCTTT.

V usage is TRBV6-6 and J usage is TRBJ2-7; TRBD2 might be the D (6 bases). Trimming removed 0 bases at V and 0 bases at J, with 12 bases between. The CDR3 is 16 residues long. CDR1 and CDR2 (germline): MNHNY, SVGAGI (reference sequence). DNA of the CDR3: TGTGCCAGCAGTTACTCGGGTAGGGGACTCTCCTACGAGCAGTACTTC. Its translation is CASSYSGRGLSYEQYF.

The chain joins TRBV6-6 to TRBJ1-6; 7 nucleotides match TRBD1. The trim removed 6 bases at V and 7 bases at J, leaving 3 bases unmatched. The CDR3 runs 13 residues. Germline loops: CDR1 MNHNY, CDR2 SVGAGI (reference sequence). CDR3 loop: CASRTGPNSPLHF. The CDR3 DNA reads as TGTGCCAGCAGGACAGGGCCCAATTCACCCCTCCACTTT.

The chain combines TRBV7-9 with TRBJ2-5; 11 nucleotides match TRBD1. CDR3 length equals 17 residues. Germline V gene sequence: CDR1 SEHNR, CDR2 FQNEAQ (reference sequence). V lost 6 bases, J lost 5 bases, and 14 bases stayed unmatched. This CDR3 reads CASRLGTGGRLEETQYF. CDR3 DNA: TGTGCCAGCAGGCTGGGGACAGGGGGTCGACTAGAGGAGACCCAGTACTTC. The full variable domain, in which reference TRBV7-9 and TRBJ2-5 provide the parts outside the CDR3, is DTGVSQNPRHKITKRGQNVTFRCDPISEHNRLYWYRQTLGQGPEFLTYFQNEAQLEKSRLLSDRFSAERPKGSFSTLEIQRTEQGDSAMYLCASRLGTGGRLEETQYFGPGTRLLVL.

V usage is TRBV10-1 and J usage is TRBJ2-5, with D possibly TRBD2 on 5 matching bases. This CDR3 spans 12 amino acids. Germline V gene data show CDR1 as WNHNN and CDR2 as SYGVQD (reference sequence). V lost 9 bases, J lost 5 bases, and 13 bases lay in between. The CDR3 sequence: CAREGWRETQYF. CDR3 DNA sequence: TGCGCCAGAGAGGGATGGAGGGAGACCCAGTACTTC.

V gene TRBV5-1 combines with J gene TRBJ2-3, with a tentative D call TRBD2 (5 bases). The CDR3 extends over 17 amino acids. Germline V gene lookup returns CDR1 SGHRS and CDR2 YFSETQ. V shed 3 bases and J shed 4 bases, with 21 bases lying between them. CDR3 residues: CASSWVRETSLADTQYF. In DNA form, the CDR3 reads TGCGCCAGCAGCTGGGTGAGGGAAACAAGCTTAGCAGATACGCAGTATTTT.

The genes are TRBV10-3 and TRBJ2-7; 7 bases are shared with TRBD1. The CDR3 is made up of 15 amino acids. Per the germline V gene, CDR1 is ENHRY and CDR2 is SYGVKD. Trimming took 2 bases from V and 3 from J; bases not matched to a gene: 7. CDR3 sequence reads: CAISEPGTAVYEQYF. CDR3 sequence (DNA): TGTGCCATCAGTGAGCCCGGGACAGCTGTCTACGAGCAGTACTTC.

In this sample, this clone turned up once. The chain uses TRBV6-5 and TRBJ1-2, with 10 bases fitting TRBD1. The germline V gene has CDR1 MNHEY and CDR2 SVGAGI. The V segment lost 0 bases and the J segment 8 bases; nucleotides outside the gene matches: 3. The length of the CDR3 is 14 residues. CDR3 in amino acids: CASSYSETGGGYTF. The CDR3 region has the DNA TGTGCCAGCAGTTACTCGGAGACAGGGGGCGGCTACACCTTC.

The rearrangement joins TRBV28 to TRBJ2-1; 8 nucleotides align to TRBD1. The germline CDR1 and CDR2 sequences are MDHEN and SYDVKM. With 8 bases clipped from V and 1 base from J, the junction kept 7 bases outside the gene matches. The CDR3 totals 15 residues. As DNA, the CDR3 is TGTGCCAGCCACCCTTGGACAGGGTCCTACAATGAGCAGTTCTTC. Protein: CASHPWTGSYNEQFF.

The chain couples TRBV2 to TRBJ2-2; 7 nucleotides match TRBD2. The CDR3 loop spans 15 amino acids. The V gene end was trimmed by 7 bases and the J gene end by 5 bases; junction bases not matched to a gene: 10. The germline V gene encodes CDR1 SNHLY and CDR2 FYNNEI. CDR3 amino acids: CASTRDSAGTGELFF. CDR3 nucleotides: TGTGCCAGCACTCGGGACTCAGCGGGGACCGGGGAGCTGTTTTTT. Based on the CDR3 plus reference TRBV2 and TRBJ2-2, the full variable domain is EPEVTQTPSHQVTQMGQEVILRCVPISNHLYFYWYRQILGQKVEFLVSFYNNEISEKSEIFDDQFSVERPDGSNFTLKIRSTKLEDSAMYFCASTRDSAGTGELFFGEGSRLTVL.

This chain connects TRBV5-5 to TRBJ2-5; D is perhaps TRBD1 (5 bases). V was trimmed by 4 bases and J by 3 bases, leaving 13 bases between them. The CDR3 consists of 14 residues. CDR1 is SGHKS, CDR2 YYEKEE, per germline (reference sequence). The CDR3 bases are TGTGCCAGCAGCCGATCGGACATCGAAGAGACCCAGTACTTC. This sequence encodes CASSRSDIEETQYF. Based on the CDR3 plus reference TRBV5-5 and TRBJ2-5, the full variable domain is DAGVTQSPTHLIKTRGQQVTLRCSPISGHKSVSWYQQVLGQGPQFIFQYYEKEERGRGNFPDRFSARQFPNYSSELNVNALLLGDSALYLCASSRSDIEETQYFGPGTRLLVL.